This T cell receptor (beta chain) came from a study of T and B cells in COVID-19 patients. Study background: The recovered patients had mostly mild to moderate COVID-19 with outpatient management. In the active-infection cohort, about 90% of the roughly 20 patients had comorbidities linked to unfavorable COVID-19 outcome.

TRB was amplified from about 250-500 ng of blood genomic DNA. Multiplex PCR with BIOMED2 TRB-A/B primer pools amplified TRB rearrangements. MiXCR, run by TCRdb on the multiplex PCR reads, gives a single entry per CDR3 protein. Among approximately 17,000 distinct CDR3 sequences listed, 25% to 35% were seen once. This clonotype is classed as medium-sized. The CDR3 extends over 15 amino acids. V was clipped by 3 bases and J by 4 bases; unmatched bases: 4. Germline CDR1 and CDR2: LNHDA and SQIVND (reference sequence). This TCR was recovered from a human donor who had recovered from COVID-19. Sequenced material: blood. The chain is built from TRBV19 and TRBJ1-4, with 8 bases fitting TRBD1. The CDR3 bases are TGTGCCAGTAGTATCGGGACAGGCGGTAATGAAAAACTGTTTTTT. It encodes CASSIGTGGNEKLFF. Full variable domain (remainder filled in from reference TRBV19 and TRBJ1-4): DGGITQSPKYLFRKEGQNVTLSCEQNLNHDAMYWYRQDPGQGLRLIYYSQIVNDFQKGDIAEGYSVSREKKESFPLTVTSAQKNPTAFYLCASSIGTGGNEKLFFGSGTQLSVL.